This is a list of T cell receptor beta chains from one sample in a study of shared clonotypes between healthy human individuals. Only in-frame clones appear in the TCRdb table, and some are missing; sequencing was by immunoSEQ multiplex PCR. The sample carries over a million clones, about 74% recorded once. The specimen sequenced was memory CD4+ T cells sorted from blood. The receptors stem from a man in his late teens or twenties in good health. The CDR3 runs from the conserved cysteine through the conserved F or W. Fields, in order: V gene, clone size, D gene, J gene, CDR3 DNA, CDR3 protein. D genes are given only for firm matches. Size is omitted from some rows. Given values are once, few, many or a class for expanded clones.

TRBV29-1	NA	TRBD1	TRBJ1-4	TGCAGCGGTGCAACCGGGACAGGGGATGAAAAACTGTTTTTT	CSGATGTGDEKLFF
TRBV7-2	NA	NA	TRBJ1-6	TGTGCCAGCAGCTCGGGACGGAATAATTCACCCCTCCACTTT	CASSSGRNNSPLHF
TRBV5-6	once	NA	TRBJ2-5	TGTGCCAGCAGCCTCCTTGGGGAGACAGGCGGCAGGGAGACCCAGTACTTC	CASSLLGETGGRETQYF
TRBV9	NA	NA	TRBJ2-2	TGTGCCAGCAGCGTCCGACAGGCAACGAACACCGGGGAGCTGTTTTTT	CASSVRQATNTGELFF
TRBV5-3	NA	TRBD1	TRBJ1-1	TGTGCCAGAAGCCATGGGACAGCTTACACTGAAGCTTTCTTT	CARSHGTAYTEAFF
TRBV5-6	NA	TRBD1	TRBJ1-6	TGTGCCAGCAGCCGGGGACAGGGGAGGGATAATTCACCCCTCCACTTT	CASSRGQGRDNSPLHF
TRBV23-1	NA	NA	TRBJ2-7	TGCGCCAGCAGTCAATCGGCTACTCAGGGAATGCGGGAGCAGTACTTC	CASSQSATQGMREQYF
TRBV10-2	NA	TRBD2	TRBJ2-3	TGCGCCAGCAGAGGTGGGGGGGAGTATAAAGATACGCAGTATTTT	CASRGGGEYKDTQYF
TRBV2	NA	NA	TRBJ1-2	TGTGCCAGCAGTGTGGGCAGGTCGACGGATGGCTACACCTTC	CASSVGRSTDGYTF
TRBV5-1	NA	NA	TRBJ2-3	TGCGCCAGCAGCTTGCCAACGACCAGCGCAGATACGCAGTATTTT	CASSLPTTSADTQYF
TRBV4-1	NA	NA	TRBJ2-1	TGCGCCAGCAGCCACCCAGGGTGGGAAGGTGAGCAGTTCTTC	CASSHPGWEGEQFF
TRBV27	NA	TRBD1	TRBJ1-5	TGTGCCAGCAGACGACAGGGCAGCAATCAGCCCCAGCATTTT	CASRRQGSNQPQHF
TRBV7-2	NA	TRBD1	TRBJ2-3	TGTGCCAGCAGTTTTAGACAGGGATTAGGAACTAGCACAGATACGCAGTATTTT	CASSFRQGLGTSTDTQYF
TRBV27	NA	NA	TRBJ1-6	TGTGCCAGCAGTTTATTGGCACAGGGTAATTCACCCCTCCACTTT	CASSLLAQGNSPLHF
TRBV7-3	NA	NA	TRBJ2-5	TGTGCCAGCAGCCGAACTCAACAAGAGACCCAGTACTTC	CASSRTQQETQYF
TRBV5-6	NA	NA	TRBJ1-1	TGTGCCAGCAGCTGGTTTTATGGGGGGGCTGAAGCTTTCTTT	CASSWFYGGAEAFF
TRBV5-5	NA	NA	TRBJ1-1	TGTGCCAGCAGCTTAGGGTATAGCACTGAAGCTTTCTTT	CASSLGYSTEAFF
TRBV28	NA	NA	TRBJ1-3	TGTGCCAGCACCAACTTTAGAGCATCTGGAAACACCATATATTTT	CASTNFRASGNTIYF
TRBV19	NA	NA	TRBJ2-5	TGTGCCAGTAGTATAGATCTAGGCGGTCGCGTGTGCGAGACCCAGTACTTC	CASSIDLGGRVCETQYF